A single TCR beta chain is shown here with its context. It lacks a known antigen. One base away there is no much larger clone; base qualities are not given. Library preparation used the immunoSEQ multiplex PCR assay. As for the authors' bioinformatics: A statistical classification framework was built for diagnosing cytomegalovirus status from the catalog of TCR beta chain sequences. TCRdb holds this immuneACCESS table with in-frame rearrangements only. Some clones are missing; in checked studies, unresolved V genes explain under half, and the rest has no known cause. Clone size and V and J calls were adopted from that table, with D and trimming inferred from the DNA. The sample data list 200,000 to 300,000 clones, and 80% to 90% of these were observed just once. About 2.8% of the sample is taken by the ten largest. Donors formed part of the validation cohort, which comprised 120 subjects and was distinct from the first cohort of under 750 subjects.

CDR1 and CDR2 (MNHEY, SMNVEV) derive from the germline V gene (reference sequence). V and J are truncated by 3 bases and 6 bases respectively, leaving an intervening sequence of 9 bases. The CDR3, from cysteine to phenylalanine, totals 14 residues. Only the CDR3 region is kept as DNA, spanning 42 bases read in frame from base 1. The sample originates from a study of cytomegalovirus exposure and HLA in healthy donors (dated by TCRdb to about 2017). With regard to the full study: According to a later analysis, one platform produced both the 110 or so validation repertoires and the 666 repertoires of the first cohort. The study aimed to test whether signatures of past pathogen exposure could be identified by cataloging public T cell receptors. In addition to the first cohort of approximately 650 subjects, a separate validation cohort of over 90 different subjects was used. The study combined high-throughput TCR immunosequencing, statistical association of individual TCRs with disease status, and machine learning to predict cytomegalovirus infection status. General study outcomes and caveats: A later analysis lacked HLA typing for the validation cohort, so it scored co-occurrence in that cohort across all 120 or so repertoires. Three of the identified cytomegalovirus-associated TCR beta chains were confirmed in vitro to be specific for cytomegalovirus antigens. It was suggested by the authors that the approach could potentially be generalized to other disease states and immunological phenotypes. Most TCR sequences were seen in very few donors, while some public TCRs were found in many individuals. The study listed 164 TCR beta chains as associated with cytomegalovirus. In both the original and validation cohorts, the classifier was reported to diagnose cytomegalovirus status with high specificity and sensitivity. In a later analysis, TCRs clustered in the first cohort were found to also tend to co-occur in the approximately 110 validation repertoires, with 90% to 95% of cluster scores above 0.

Rearrangement joined TRBV27 to TRBJ1-6; TRBD1 is perhaps the D gene, given 5 matching bases. The sample comprised PBMCs. The clonotype was recovered from a man aged 18 to 35 in good health and CMV-seronegative. This receptor carries the CDR3 CASSFSGGNSPLHF. The DNA is as follows: TGTGCCAGCAGTTTTTCGGGGGGTAATTCACCCCTCCACTTT.